This TCR beta chain was recorded in a study of blood T cell repertoires in COVID-19. Study background: Samples taken during acute and convalescent COVID-19 were collected in the United States, Italy and Spain. Sources were T cells, B-cell-depleted T cells, or PBMCs; the material itself was cDNA or gDNA.

Profiled with immunoSEQ multiplex PCR; TCRdb holds only in-frame clones, not every one. In the table there are about 90,000 clones, about 87% of which are singletons. CDR1 is ENHRY and CDR2 is SYGVKD in the germline V gene. The germline V and J ends were trimmed by 1 base and 0 bases, with 9 bases remaining between them. The length of the CDR3 is 15 residues. This clone was counted a single time. The sequence derives from a man aged 55 to 70 with acute or convalescent COVID-19. Specimen: peripheral blood. The chain recombines TRBV10-3 with TRBJ1-2; D is ambiguous. CDR3 protein: CAISEFGVSNYGYTF. CDR3 bases: TGTGCCATCAGTGAGTTTGGAGTTTCTAACTATGGCTACACCTTC.